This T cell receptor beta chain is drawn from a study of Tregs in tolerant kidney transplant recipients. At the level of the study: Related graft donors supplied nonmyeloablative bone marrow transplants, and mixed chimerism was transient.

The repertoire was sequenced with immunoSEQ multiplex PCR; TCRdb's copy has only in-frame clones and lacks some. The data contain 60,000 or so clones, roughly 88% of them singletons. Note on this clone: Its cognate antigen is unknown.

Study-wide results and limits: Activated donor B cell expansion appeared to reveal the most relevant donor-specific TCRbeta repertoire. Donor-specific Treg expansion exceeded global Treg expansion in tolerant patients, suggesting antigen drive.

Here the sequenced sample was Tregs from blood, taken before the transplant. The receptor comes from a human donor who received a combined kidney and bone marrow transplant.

CDR3 sequence: CASSLGTEYGYTF. Here the CDR3 DNA reads TGTGCCAGCAGCTTGGGGACAGAATATGGCTACACCTTC. V usage is TRBV5-4 and J usage is TRBJ1-2; possible D gene TRBD1, 6 bases. This CDR3 has 13 residues. V lost 0 bases to trimming and J lost 5 bases, with 8 bases between them. Per germline, CDR1 SGHNT and CDR2 YYREEE (reference sequence).